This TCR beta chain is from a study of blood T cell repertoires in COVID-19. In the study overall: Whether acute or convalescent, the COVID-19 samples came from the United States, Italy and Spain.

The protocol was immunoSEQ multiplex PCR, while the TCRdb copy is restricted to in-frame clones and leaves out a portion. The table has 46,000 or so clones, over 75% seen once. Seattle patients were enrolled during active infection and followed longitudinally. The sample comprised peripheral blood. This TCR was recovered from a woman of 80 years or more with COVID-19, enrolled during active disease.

The CDR3 here is CSASYGSGDEQYF. CDR3 in DNA: TGCAGTGCTAGTTACGGGAGCGGGGACGAGCAGTACTTC. The chain uses TRBV20-1 and TRBJ2-7; 7 bases align to TRBD2. CDR3 length equals 13 residues. Looked up from germline, CDR1 is DFQATT and CDR2 is SNEGSKA (reference sequence). J was trimmed by 5 bases and V by 3 bases; bases with no gene match: 7.